The 3 T cell receptor beta chains reported below all come from one sample, sequenced in a study of identical twins. TCRdb analysed the 5' RACE reads with MiXCR anew, one entry per CDR3 protein. The table has around 1.7 million distinct CDR3 sequences, less than 40% seen once. The sequenced material came from cord blood. These receptors were taken from a newborn girl in good health.

The J gene is TRBJ1-2, the V gene TRBV2; D gene ambiguous. Trimming took 3 bases from V and 10 from J, leaving 12 bases between them. The CDR3 is 12 amino acids. Germline V gene lookup returns CDR1 SNHLY and CDR2 FYNNEI. This chain's CDR3 is CASSEFRRPYTF. The CDR3 nucleotides are TGTGCCAGCAGTGAGTTCAGAAGACCCTACACCTTC.

V gene TRBV25-1 combines with J gene TRBJ1-1; unclear D gene. V was trimmed by 7 bases and J by 2 bases, leaving 14 bases between them. This CDR3 comprises 14 residues. Germline V gene sequence: CDR1 MGHDK, CDR2 SYGVNS. The CDR3 spells CASILTGPNTEAFF. The CDR3 DNA is TGTGCCAGCATTCTGACCGGGCCCAACACTGAAGCTTTCTTT.

The chain employs TRBV3-1 and TRBJ2-3; 8 bases are shared with TRBD2. The CDR3 loop spans 16 amino acids. Trimming at V came to 3 bases and at J to 0 bases, leaving 5 bases not matched to a gene. Germline V gene data show CDR1 as LGHDT and CDR2 as YNNKEL (reference sequence). CDR3 in DNA: TGTGCCAGCAGCCAGATAGCGGGGACTAGCACAGATACGCAGTATTTT. It codes for CASSQIAGTSTDTQYF.